These 23 T cell receptor beta chains were all obtained from the same sample, sequenced in a study of cytomegalovirus exposure and HLA in healthy donors. TCRdb keeps only in-frame clones here, not all; method: immunoSEQ multiplex PCR. The sample carries some 90,000 clones, roughly 84% recorded once. Sequenced sample: PBMCs. The source of these receptors is a man younger than 30 in good health and CMV-seropositive.

The rearrangement uses TRBV6-5 and TRBJ1-2; 7 bases match TRBD1. The germline gives CDR1 MNHEY, CDR2 SVGAGI. V dropped 4 bases and J dropped 3; count of bases not matched to a gene: 2. This CDR3 is built from 13 residues. The CDR3 reads CASSLGQYYGYTF. The CDR3 nucleotides are TGTGCCAGCAGTTTGGGACAGTACTATGGCTACACCTTC.

This rearrangement joins TRBV7-6 to TRBJ1-4, with D perhaps TRBD1 (5 bases). Trimming shortened V by 2 bases and J by 4 bases, and 8 bases separated the two germline ends. CDR3 length: 14 amino acids. Germline CDR1 reads SGHVS; CDR2 reads FNYEAQ. The CDR3 nucleotides read TGTGCCAGCAGCTTATGGGGGGATAATGAAAAACTGTTTTTT. Amino acid sequence: CASSLWGDNEKLFF.

The chain has TRBV29-1 and TRBJ2-1; the match to TRBD1 covers 8 bases. V lost 3 bases and J lost 3; bases outside the gene matches: 4. The germline gives CDR1 SQVTM, CDR2 ANQGSEA. The CDR3 has 14 residues. The CDR3 reads CSVDMTGDYNEQFF. CDR3 sequence (DNA): TGCAGCGTTGATATGACAGGGGACTACAATGAGCAGTTCTTC.

This chain joins TRBV6-5 and TRBJ1-2, with 7 bases lining up with TRBD1. Germline CDR1 MNHEY, CDR2 SVGAGI. Trimming removed 0 bases from V and 4 bases from J; junction bases left unmatched: 5. The CDR3 is 15 amino acids. In nucleotides, the CDR3 is TGTGCCAGCAGTTACTCGCCAGGGGGAAGCTATGGCTACACCTTC. This gives the protein CASSYSPGGSYGYTF.

CDR3 loop: CASSLGTGGRETQYF. DNA for the CDR3: TGTGCCAGCAGTCTTGGGACAGGGGGGAGGGAGACCCAGTACTTC. The chain uses TRBV2 and TRBJ2-5; 11 bases fit TRBD1. Germline CDR1 and CDR2: SNHLY and FYNNEI. Trimming removed 5 bases from V and 5 bases from J; junction bases left unmatched: 7. The CDR3 is made up of 15 amino acids.

This clone has a single count. The rearrangement links TRBV2 to TRBJ1-2, with 7 positions matching TRBD1. In germline, CDR1 is SNHLY, CDR2 FYNNEI. The CDR3 runs to 15 residues. V lost 8 bases and J lost 3; bases outside the gene matches: 12. CDR3 protein: CASVRDRGTDYGYTF. The CDR3 nucleotides read TGTGCCAGCGTGCGCGACAGAGGGACAGACTATGGCTACACCTTC.

The rearrangement joins TRBV6-5 to TRBJ2-1, with 12 bases lining up with TRBD2. The ends lost 2 bases at V and 9 bases at J; junction bases unmatched: 8. Germline loops: CDR1 MNHEY, CDR2 SVGAGI. The CDR3 is made up of 16 amino acids. The CDR3 nucleotides read TGTGCCAGCAGTTACCTCTCGACTAGCGGGAGAGGTGAGCAGTTCTTC. This gives the protein CASSYLSTSGRGEQFF.

J is TRBJ1-2 and V is TRBV25-1, with 8 positions matching TRBD1. Germline V gene data show CDR1 as MGHDK and CDR2 as SYGVNS. The length of the CDR3 is 16 residues. J was trimmed by 6 bases and V by 4 bases; bases with no gene match: 13. The CDR3 DNA follows: TGTGCCAGCAGTGGAATGGGGACAGGCGGGCCGGATGGCTACACCTTC. Its protein is CASSGMGTGGPDGYTF.

The CDR3 spells CASSIQGNTGELFF. The CDR3 nucleotides read TGTGCCAGTAGTATTCAGGGGAACACCGGGGAGCTGTTTTTT. V is TRBV19 and J is TRBJ2-2, with a weak D call TRBD1 (5 bases). The CDR3 extends over 14 amino acids. V was shortened by 3 bases and J by 1 base, with 6 bases between the two germline ends. Germline CDR1 is LNHDA and CDR2 is SQIVND (reference sequence).

The CDR3: CASSLDPRQGFTYEQYF. DNA for the CDR3: TGTGCCAGCAGCTTAGATCCGCGGCAGGGGTTTACGTACGAGCAGTACTTC. V is TRBV11-2 and J is TRBJ2-7, with D perhaps TRBD1 (6 bases). V was clipped by 0 bases and J by 4 bases, with 19 bases between them. CDR1 is SGHAT and CDR2 is FQNNGV in the germline V gene. CDR3 length: 17 residues.

The table lists this clone with a few counts. The J gene is TRBJ2-7, the V gene TRBV19, with 7 nucleotides matching TRBD1. CDR1 LNHDA and CDR2 SQIVND come from the germline V gene (reference sequence). The CDR3 extends over 14 amino acids. V was clipped by 6 bases and J by 5 bases; unmatched bases: 10. The CDR3 protein is CASRITTGRDEQYF. The CDR3 DNA reads as TGTGCCAGTAGGATAACGACAGGGCGGGACGAGCAGTACTTC.

V and J are TRBV4-2 and TRBJ2-7; 8 bases map to TRBD2. From germline, CDR1 is LGHNA and CDR2 YNFKEQ. J lost 5 bases, V lost 1 base, and 7 bases had no gene match. The CDR3 length is 15 residues. This CDR3 is CASSQVSAGDHEQYF. CDR3 DNA: TGTGCCAGCAGCCAAGTCTCAGCGGGGGACCACGAGCAGTACTTC.

The rearrangement links TRBV29-1 to TRBJ2-5; TRBD1 might be the D (5 bases). Germline CDR1 reads SQVTM; CDR2 reads ANQGSEA. V lost 2 bases and J 5 bases, leaving 9 bases between the germline ends. CDR3 size: 12 residues. CDR3 sequence (DNA): TGCAGCGTTGAATCAGGGTACGAGACCCAGTACTTC. This codes for CSVESGYETQYF.

Note on this clone: The junction and the germline gene differ at one end; a read error may be behind it. The genes are TRBV13 and TRBJ2-7; TRBD2 matches 11 bases. The CDR3 sequence is 13 residues long. CDR1 is PRHDT and CDR2 is FYEKMQ in the germline V gene (reference sequence). The DNA of the CDR3 is TGTGCCAGCAGCGAGGGGACTAGCGGCTATGGGAACTTC. Translated, it gives CASSEGTSGYGNF.

This chain connects TRBV10-3 to TRBJ2-3; possibly TRBD1 for D (6 bases). V was trimmed by 3 bases and J by 0 bases, leaving 13 bases between them. CDR3 length equals 16 residues. Germline-derived CDR1 and CDR2 are ENHRY and SYGVKD. CDR3 region: CAISDYGTTSTDTQYF. CDR3 bases: TGTGCCATCAGTGACTATGGGACAACTAGCACAGATACGCAGTATTTT.

This clone was detected only a few times. This chain links TRBV6-1 with TRBJ1-5, with D possibly being TRBD1 (5 bases). Germline-derived CDR1 and CDR2 are MNHNS and SASEGT. This CDR3 comprises 14 residues. Deletions cut 1 base from V and 5 bases from J, with 9 bases between. CDR3 nucleotides: TGTGCCAGCAGTGAAGTCCGGGGGGATCAGCCCCAGCATTTT. Its protein is CASSEVRGDQPQHF.

The DNA of the CDR3 is TGTGCCAGCAGCGTACAGGGTGGGGACGAGCAGTACTTC. It specifies CASSVQGGDEQYF. The rearrangement links TRBV7-2 to TRBJ2-7; tentatively, D is TRBD1 (6 bases). The ends were cut back, 5 bases at V and 5 bases at J, with 13 bases in the middle. The germline V gene encodes CDR1 SGHTA and CDR2 FQGNSA. CDR3 length: 13 amino acids.

As to this clone: This CDR3 is also generated by other DNA sequences in the sample. The chain has TRBV19 and TRBJ2-7, with TRBD1 matching over 8 bases. The CDR3 sequence is 14 residues long. Losses at the gene ends were 1 base for V and 2 bases for J; bases not matched to a gene: 1. Germline CDR1 and CDR2: LNHDA and SQIVND (reference sequence). CDR3 DNA sequence: TGTGCCAGTAGTATAGGGACAGGGACCTACGAGCAGTACTTC. It encodes CASSIGTGTYEQYF.

The chain links TRBV5-5 to TRBJ1-2; maybe TRBD1 (5 bases). This CDR3 comprises 17 residues. Germline V lookup: CDR1 SGHKS, CDR2 YYEKEE (reference sequence). V lost 0 bases, J lost 2 bases, and 17 bases lay in between. The chain's CDR3 is CASSLALWGRGNYGYTF. As DNA, the CDR3 is TGTGCCAGCAGCTTGGCCCTGTGGGGACGGGGGAACTATGGCTACACCTTC.

This CDR3 reads CASSIDGGTDGYTF. The CDR3 DNA reads TGTGCCAGTAGTATAGATGGTGGCACAGACGGCTACACCTTC. The chain employs TRBV19 and TRBJ1-2; D unresolved. The V end was cut by 0 bases, the J end by 8 bases, with 13 bases between. Germline V gene sequence: CDR1 LNHDA, CDR2 SQIVND (reference sequence). CDR3 length equals 14 residues.

This chain uses TRBV28 with TRBJ2-1; 7 positions match TRBD1. The V and J ends lost 1 base and 7 bases, in that order; junction bases with no gene match: 7. The V gene's germline CDR1 is MDHEN and CDR2 SYDVKM. This CDR3 comprises 15 residues. Here the CDR3 DNA reads TGTGCCAGCAGTTTATCCAGGGGGTTCGAGAATGAGCAGTTCTTC. The encoded protein is CASSLSRGFENEQFF.

The chain uses TRBV10-1 and TRBJ2-1; tentatively, D is TRBD2 (6 bases). The CDR3 is 11 residues long. Germline assignment: CDR1 WNHNN and CDR2 SYGVQD (reference sequence). With 1 base removed from V and 15 bases from J, the gap between germline ends came to 10 bases. The CDR3 coding sequence is TGCGCCAGCAGTGAGTGGAGGGACCTGTTCTTC. Its translation is CASSEWRDLFF.

Judged by abundance, this clone is medium-sized. V is TRBV7-9 and J is TRBJ1-2; 7 bases fit TRBD1. CDR3 length equals 16 residues. Trimming removed 1 base from V and 4 bases from J; junction bases left unmatched: 9. From germline, CDR1 is SEHNR and CDR2 FQNEAQ (reference sequence). CDR3 in amino acids: CASSLELSQGLYGYTF. The CDR3 DNA is TGTGCCAGCAGCTTAGAATTGTCACAGGGGCTCTATGGCTACACCTTC.